This T cell receptor beta chain came from a study of blood T cell repertoires in COVID-19. Study details: Samples taken during acute and convalescent COVID-19 were collected in the United States, Italy and Spain. Sample material is recorded as cDNA or gDNA derived from T cells, B-cell-depleted T cells, or PBMCs.

The CDR3 is 14 amino acids. Germline CDR1 is MDHEN and CDR2 is SYDVKM. Trimming removed 2 bases from V and 1 base from J, with 9 bases in between. Profiled with immunoSEQ multiplex PCR; TCRdb holds only in-frame clones, not every one. Seen here are about 270,000 clones, 65% to 90% observed once, and the top ten hold about an eighth. Specimen: peripheral blood. The clonotype was recovered from a human donor in a cohort sampled during active COVID-19. This chain connects TRBV28 to TRBJ2-7; maybe TRBD1 (6 bases). CDR3 in DNA: TGTGCCAGCAGTTTAGTCGGACAGTCCTACGAGCAGTACTTC. Translating it yields CASSLVGQSYEQYF.